This note documents a single T cell receptor (beta chain) sequence. Its antigen is unidentified. The same CDR3 can be traced to other DNA sequences in this sample. The length of the CDR3 is 13 residues. From germline, CDR1 is MNHEY and CDR2 SMNVEV (reference sequence). Trimming took 5 bases from V and 6 from J; bases not matched to a gene: 4. This sample was taken from a study of stem cell transplantation in POMP-related autoinflammatory disease. Looking at the study overall: Defective thymoproteasomes were hypothesized to impair CD8+ T-cell positive selection. General study results and limits: Patients with PRAID showed a restricted number of unique TRB V-J gene pairings.

The repertoire was sequenced with immunoSEQ multiplex PCR; TCRdb's copy has only in-frame clones and lacks some. The sample includes tens of thousands of clones, roughly 90% seen only once; the top ten take more than 0.55%. The TCR sequence derives from a human patient with POMP-related autoinflammation and immune dysregulation (PRAID). Some T cells could come from the graft donor. Sequenced material: CD4+ T cells from PBMCs, taken after stem cell transplantation. J is TRBJ1-5 and V is TRBV27, with 7 bases aligning to TRBD1. CDR3 in DNA: TGTGCCAGCAGTCCGAACAGGGGTCAGCCCCAGCATTTT. Translated, it gives CASSPNRGQPQHF.